This T cell receptor (beta chain) was identified in a study of blood T cell repertoires in COVID-19. Two negative PCRs, clearance, or symptom resolution characterized the recovered Cohort 3 donors. The ends lost 5 bases at V and 2 bases at J; junction bases unmatched: 4. The CDR3 has 14 residues. Looked up from germline, CDR1 is LGHDT and CDR2 is YNNKEL (reference sequence). Only in-frame clones appear in the TCRdb table, and some are missing; sequencing was by immunoSEQ multiplex PCR. The sample records a few hundred thousand clones, 80% to 90% being singletons. This sequence joins TRBV3-1 (or the pseudogene TRBV3-2) and TRBJ1-1; 8 bases map to TRBD1. The specimen was PBMCs or T cells enriched from blood (not recorded which). The receptor's source is a woman between 25 and 40 years old who had recovered from COVID-19. The CDR3 DNA follows: TGTGCCAGCAGCATAGGGACAGGAAACACTGAAGCTTTCTTT. Its translation is CASSIGTGNTEAFF.